Presented here are 15 T cell receptor beta chains from one specimen sequenced in a study of immune reconstitution after stem cell transplant in scleroderma (dated by TCRdb to about 2017). Library prep was done by RT-PCR. Sequencing was performed on an Illumina MiSeq. The public reads were quality trimmed at Q25 with fastp and then assembled into clones with MiXCR by TCRdb, keeping productive beta chains. Merged by CDR3 protein, the rows form single entries marked with the most common genes and DNA. The sample includes over a thousand distinct CDR3 sequences, with 15% to 19% observed a single time. Clones ranked in the top ten supply 45% to 55% of the sample. The material was obtained before or after autologous hematopoietic stem cell transplantation (not recorded which). These receptors originate from a female donor with systemic sclerosis.

By sample share, this clonotype is medium-sized. The gene calls are TRBV6-5 and TRBJ1-1; 7 bases fit TRBD1. The CDR3 spans 15 residues. V dropped 2 bases and J dropped 4; count of bases not matched to a gene: 7. In germline, CDR1 is MNHEY, CDR2 SVGAGI. CDR3 sequence reads: CASSYGAGGVTEAFF. In DNA, the CDR3 is TGTGCCAGCAGTTACGGAGCAGGGGGTGTCACTGAAGCTTTCTTT.

The chain links TRBV11-2 to TRBJ2-1, with 10 bases identical to TRBD2. This CDR3 spans 14 amino acids. Germline CDR1 SGHAT, CDR2 FQNNGV. V was clipped by 5 bases and J by 6 bases; unmatched bases: 4. CDR3 coding DNA: TGTGCCAGCAGCGCTAGCGGGAGCCCCAATGAGCAGTTCTTC. Protein: CASSASGSPNEQFF.

This chain joins TRBV20-1 and TRBJ2-7, with D maybe TRBD2 (6 bases). The CDR3 consists of 15 residues. CDR1 DFQATT and CDR2 SNEGSKA come from the germline V gene (reference sequence). The ends were cut back, 6 bases at V and 2 bases at J, with 20 bases in the middle. CDR3 residues: CSASSRTISTYEQYF. In nucleotides, the CDR3 is TGCAGTGCGAGTTCCCGGACTATCTCTACCTACGAGCAGTACTTC.

In its sample, this clonotype is medium-sized. This chain links TRBV6-1 with TRBJ2-7; D possibly corresponds to TRBD2 (5 bases). CDR3 length equals 13 residues. The V end lost 7 bases, the J end lost 2 bases, and 12 bases lay between the germline ends. CDR1 is MNHNS and CDR2 is SASEGT in the germline V gene. The DNA for the CDR3 is TGTGCCAGCACGGAGGATTCTGCCTACGAGCAGTACTTC. This translates into CASTEDSAYEQYF.

This clonotype showed up just a few times. The chain is built from TRBV6-5 and TRBJ2-7; possibly TRBD2 for D (6 bases). The length of the CDR3 is 13 residues. Per the germline V gene, CDR1 is MNHEY and CDR2 is SVGAGI. The ends were cut back, 2 bases at V and 2 bases at J, with 7 bases in the middle. The CDR3 here is CASSYPGAYEQYF. For the CDR3, the DNA is TGTGCCAGCAGTTACCCGGGGGCCTACGAGCAGTACTTC.

The chain carries TRBV23-1 and TRBJ1-1; tentative D call: TRBD1 (6 bases). TRBV23-1 is noted as an ORF with a role that remains uncertain. This CDR3 has 17 residues. V was pared by 2 bases and J by 4 bases, with 20 bases between. DNA of the CDR3: TGCGCCAGCAGTCAAGACCAGGGGTCAGCTATGATCACTGAAGCTTTCTTT. Translation: CASSQDQGSAMITEAFF.

The chain has TRBV2 and TRBJ2-7; D perhaps matches TRBD2 (6 bases). CDR3 length: 15 amino acids. Trimming left V 2 bases short and J 2 bases short, with 13 bases between. CDR1 SNHLY and CDR2 FYNNEI come from the germline V gene. The CDR3 region has the DNA TGTGCCAGCAGTGAAAGGCGGGGTTTAACCTACGAGCAGTACTTC. It specifies CASSERRGLTYEQYF. Together with reference TRBV2 and TRBJ2-7, the CDR3 gives the full variable domain: EPEVTQTPSHQVTQMGQEVILRCVPISNHLYFYWYRQILGQKVEFLVSFYNNEISEKSEIFDDQFSVERPDGSNFTLKIRSTKLEDSAMYFCASSERRGLTYEQYFGPGTRLTVT.

This clonotype is termed large. The chain employs TRBV20-1 and TRBJ1-5, with TRBD1 matching over 7 bases. Germline V gene data show CDR1 as DFQATT and CDR2 as SNEGSKA (reference sequence). The trim removed 1 base at V and 4 bases at J, leaving 4 bases unmatched. The CDR3 consists of 14 residues. CDR3 residues: CSARGDRRNQPQHF. In DNA, the CDR3 is TGCAGTGCTAGAGGGGACAGAAGAAATCAGCCCCAGCATTTT.

By share, this clonotype ranks as large (0.1 to 1%). The rearrangement uses TRBV20-1 and TRBJ2-6, with a tentative D call TRBD1 (5 bases). The CDR3 runs 17 residues. V shed 6 bases and J shed 0 bases, with 18 bases lying between them. CDR1 and CDR2 from the germline V gene are DFQATT and SNEGSKA (reference sequence). The CDR3 sequence is CSARKGQEFSGANVLTF. In nucleotides, the CDR3 is TGCAGTGCGCGGAAGGGGCAGGAGTTCTCTGGGGCCAACGTCCTGACTTTC.

This clonotype was counted only a few times. The genes are TRBV7-2 and TRBJ2-7; D is undetermined. V dropped 2 bases and J dropped 1 base, with 12 bases sitting between them. In germline, CDR1 is SGHTA, CDR2 FQGNSA. The CDR3 is made up of 15 amino acids. CDR3 sequence reads: CASSLMGKDSYEQYF. CDR3 sequence (DNA): TGTGCCAGCAGCTTAATGGGGAAAGATTCCTACGAGCAGTACTTC. Full variable domain (remainder filled in from reference TRBV7-2 and TRBJ2-7): GAGVSQSPSNKVTEKGKDVELRCDPISGHTALYWYRQSLGQGLEFLIYFQGNSAPDKSGLPSDRFSAERTGGSVSTLTIQRTQQEDSAVYLCASSLMGKDSYEQYFGPGTRLTVT.

V is TRBV7-2 and J is TRBJ2-6, with 8 bases identical to TRBD1. CDR1 and CDR2 (germline): SGHTA, FQGNSA. V shed 5 bases and J 8 bases; nucleotides not matched to a gene: 8. CDR3 size: 15 residues. The CDR3 loop reads CASSALLRGPNVLTF. The CDR3, as DNA: TGTGCCAGCAGCGCGTTGCTCAGGGGGCCCAACGTCCTGACTTTC.

This clonotype was detected only once. The chain links TRBV6-5 to TRBJ1-5; a weak D match, TRBD1 (6 bases). This CDR3 is 16 amino acids long. The germline V gene encodes CDR1 MNHEY and CDR2 SVGAGI. V shed 5 bases and J shed 0 bases, with 14 bases lying between them. This CDR3 reads CASSQKGGHSNQPQHF. The CDR3 DNA is TGTGCCAGCAGTCAAAAGGGGGGGCATAGCAATCAGCCCCAGCATTTT.

This clonotype is labeled as medium-sized (0.01 to 0.1%). The V and J genes are TRBV20-1 and TRBJ1-1, with TRBD1 as a possible D gene (5 bases). Looked up from germline, CDR1 is DFQATT and CDR2 is SNEGSKA (reference sequence). There are 14 residues in the CDR3. Deletions cut 2 bases from V and 1 base from J, with 11 bases between. This chain's CDR3 is CSARQGARNTEAFF. Written as DNA, the CDR3 is TGCAGTGCTAGACAGGGAGCACGGAACACTGAAGCTTTCTTT.

In regard to this clonotype: Since a much larger clone is just one base distant, this may be a read error. The V call is TRBV15, the J call TRBJ2-3; D is possibly TRBD2 (6 bases). CDR3 length: 14 amino acids. CDR1 LNHNV and CDR2 YYDKDF come from the germline V gene (reference sequence). CDR3 sequence reads: CAASRGGFTDTQYF. The DNA of the CDR3 is TGTGCCGCCAGCAGAGGAGGGTTCACAGATACGCAGTATTTT. Full variable domain (remainder filled in from reference TRBV15 and TRBJ2-3): DAMVIQNPRYQVTQFGKPVTLSCSQTLNHNVMYWYQQKSSQAPKLLFHYYDKDFNNEADTPDNFQSRRPNTSFCFLDIRSPGLGDTAMYLCAASRGGFTDTQYFGPGTRLTVL.

This clonotype is categorized as medium-sized. The chain combines TRBV23-1 with TRBJ2-3; unclear D gene. TRBV23-1 is an open reading frame, and its role is uncertain. The CDR3 runs to 10 residues. Trimming took 6 bases from V and 5 from J, leaving 3 bases between them. In DNA, the CDR3 is TGCGCCAGCAGAGGAGATACGCAGTATTTT. Translating gives CASRGDTQYF.